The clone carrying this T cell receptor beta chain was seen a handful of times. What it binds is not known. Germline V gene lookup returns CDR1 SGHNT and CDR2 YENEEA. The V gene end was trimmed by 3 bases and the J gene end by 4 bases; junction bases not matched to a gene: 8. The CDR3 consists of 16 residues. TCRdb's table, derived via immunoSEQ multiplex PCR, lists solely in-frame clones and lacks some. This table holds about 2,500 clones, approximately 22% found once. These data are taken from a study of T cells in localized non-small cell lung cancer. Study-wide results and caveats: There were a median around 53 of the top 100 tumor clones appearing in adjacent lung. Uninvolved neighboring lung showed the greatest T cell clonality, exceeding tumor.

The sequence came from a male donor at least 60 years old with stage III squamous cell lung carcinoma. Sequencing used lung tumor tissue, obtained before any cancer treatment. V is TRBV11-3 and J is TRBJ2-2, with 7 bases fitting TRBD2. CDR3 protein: CASSLGRGSGTGELFF. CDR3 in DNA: TGTGCCAGCAGCTTGGGGCGGGGGTCCGGCACCGGGGAGCTGTTTTTT. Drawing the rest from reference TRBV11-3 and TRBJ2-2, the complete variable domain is EAGVVQSPRYKIIEKKQPVAFWCNPISGHNTLYWYLQNLGQGPELLIRYENEEAVDDSQLPKDRFSAERLKGVDSTLKIQPAELGDSAVYLCASSLGRGSGTGELFFGEGSRLTVL.